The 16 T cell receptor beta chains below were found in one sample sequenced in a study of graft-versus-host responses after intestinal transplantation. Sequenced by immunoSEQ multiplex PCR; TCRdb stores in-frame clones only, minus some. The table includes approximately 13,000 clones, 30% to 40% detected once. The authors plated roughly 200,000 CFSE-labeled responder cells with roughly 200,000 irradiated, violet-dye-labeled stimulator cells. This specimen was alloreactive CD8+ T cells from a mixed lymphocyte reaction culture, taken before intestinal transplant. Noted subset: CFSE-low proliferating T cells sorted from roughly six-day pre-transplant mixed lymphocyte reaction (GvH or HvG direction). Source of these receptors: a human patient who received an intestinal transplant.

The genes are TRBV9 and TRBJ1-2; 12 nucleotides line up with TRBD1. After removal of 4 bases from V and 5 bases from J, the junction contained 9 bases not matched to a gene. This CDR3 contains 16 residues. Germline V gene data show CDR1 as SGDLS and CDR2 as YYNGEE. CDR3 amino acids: CASSLTGQGANYGYTF. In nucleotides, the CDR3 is TGTGCCAGCAGCCTGACGGGACAGGGGGCGAATTATGGCTACACCTTC.

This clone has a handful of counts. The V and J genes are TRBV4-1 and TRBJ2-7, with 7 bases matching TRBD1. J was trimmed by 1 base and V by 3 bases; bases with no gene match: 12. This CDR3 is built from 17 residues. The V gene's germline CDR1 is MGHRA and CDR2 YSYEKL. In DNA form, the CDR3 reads TGCGCCAGCAGCCAGACTTTCCCGGACAGGCTTTCCTACGAGCAGTACTTC. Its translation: CASSQTFPDRLSYEQYF.

CDR3 in amino acids: CAISGHRERGYGYTF. CDR3 sequence (DNA): TGTGCCATCAGTGGCCACAGGGAGAGGGGCTATGGCTACACCTTC. The J gene is TRBJ1-2, the V gene TRBV10-3; D possibly corresponds to TRBD1 (6 bases). The V end was cut by 4 bases, the J end by 4 bases, with 16 bases between. The germline V gene has CDR1 ENHRY and CDR2 SYGVKD. The length of the CDR3 is 15 residues.

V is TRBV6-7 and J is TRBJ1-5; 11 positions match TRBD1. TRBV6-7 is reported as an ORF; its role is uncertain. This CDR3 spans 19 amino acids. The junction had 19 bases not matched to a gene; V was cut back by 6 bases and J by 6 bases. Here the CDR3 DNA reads TGTGCCAGCAGCCAAAGCCCACAGGGACAGGGGGGACGTAGTCAGCCCCAGCATTTT. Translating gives CASSQSPQGQGGRSQPQHF.

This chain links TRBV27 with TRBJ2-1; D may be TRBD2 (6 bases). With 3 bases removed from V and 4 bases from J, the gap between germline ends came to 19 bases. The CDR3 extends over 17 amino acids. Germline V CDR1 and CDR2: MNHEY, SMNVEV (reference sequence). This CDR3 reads CASSFRGRFDPYNEQFF. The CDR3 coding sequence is TGTGCCAGCAGTTTCCGGGGGAGATTCGACCCATACAATGAGCAGTTCTTC.

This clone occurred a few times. CDR3 DNA: TGTGCCAGCAGGGACAGGGGGGCAAATGAGCAGTTCTTC. This codes for CASRDRGANEQFF. This sequence joins TRBV27 and TRBJ2-1; 10 bases fit TRBD1. From germline, CDR1 is MNHEY and CDR2 SMNVEV (reference sequence). The CDR3 has 13 amino acids. Trimming at V came to 6 bases and at J to 7 bases, leaving 3 bases not matched to a gene.

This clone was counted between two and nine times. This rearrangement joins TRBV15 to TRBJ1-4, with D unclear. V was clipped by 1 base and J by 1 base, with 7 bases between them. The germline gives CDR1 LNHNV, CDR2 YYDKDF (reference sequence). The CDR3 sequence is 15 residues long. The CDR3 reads CATSRARVTNEKLFF. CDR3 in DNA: TGTGCCACCAGCAGAGCGAGAGTAACTAATGAAAAACTGTTTTTT.

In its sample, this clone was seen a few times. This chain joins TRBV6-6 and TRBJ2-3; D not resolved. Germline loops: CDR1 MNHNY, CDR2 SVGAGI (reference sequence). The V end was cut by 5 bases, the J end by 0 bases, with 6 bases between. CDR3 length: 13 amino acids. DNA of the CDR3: TGTGCCAGCAGTACGTCTAGCACAGATACGCAGTATTTT. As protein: CASSTSSTDTQYF.

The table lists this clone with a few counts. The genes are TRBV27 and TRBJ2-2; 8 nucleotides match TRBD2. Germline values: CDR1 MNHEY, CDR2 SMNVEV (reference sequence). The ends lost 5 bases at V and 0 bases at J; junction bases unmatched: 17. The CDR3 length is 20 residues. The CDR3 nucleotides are TGTGCCAGCAGTCCCCTCTGGGGTAGCGGGGACAAAGCGAACACCGGGGAGCTGTTTTTT. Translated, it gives CASSPLWGSGDKANTGELFF.

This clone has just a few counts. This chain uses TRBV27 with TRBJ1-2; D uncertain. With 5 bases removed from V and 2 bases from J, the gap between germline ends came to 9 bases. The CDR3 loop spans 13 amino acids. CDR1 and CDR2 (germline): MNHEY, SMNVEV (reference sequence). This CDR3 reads CASSPVPNYGYTF. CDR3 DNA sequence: TGTGCCAGCAGTCCGGTCCCCAACTATGGCTACACCTTC.

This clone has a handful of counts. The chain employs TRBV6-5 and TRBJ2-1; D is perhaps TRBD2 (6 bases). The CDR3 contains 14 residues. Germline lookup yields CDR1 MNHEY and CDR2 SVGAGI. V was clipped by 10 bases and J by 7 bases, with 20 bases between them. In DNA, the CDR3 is TGTGCCATCCCGGACTACCGTCCTTGGAATGAGCAGTTCTTC. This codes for CAIPDYRPWNEQFF.

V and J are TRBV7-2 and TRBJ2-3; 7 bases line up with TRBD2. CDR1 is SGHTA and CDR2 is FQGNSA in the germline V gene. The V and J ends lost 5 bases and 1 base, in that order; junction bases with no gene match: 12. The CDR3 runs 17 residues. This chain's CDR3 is CASSQLGGTSGTDTQYF. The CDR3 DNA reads TGTGCCAGCAGCCAACTTGGGGGAACTAGCGGCACAGATACGCAGTATTTT.

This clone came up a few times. The CDR3 region has the DNA TGTGCCAGCAGTGATCAGAACCTCCTATACGAGCAGTACTTC. The encoded protein is CASSDQNLLYEQYF. This rearrangement joins TRBV2 to TRBJ2-7; D is unresolved. Germline V CDR1 and CDR2: SNHLY, FYNNEI. Trimming shortened V by 3 bases and J by 4 bases, and 13 bases separated the two germline ends. The CDR3 runs to 14 residues.

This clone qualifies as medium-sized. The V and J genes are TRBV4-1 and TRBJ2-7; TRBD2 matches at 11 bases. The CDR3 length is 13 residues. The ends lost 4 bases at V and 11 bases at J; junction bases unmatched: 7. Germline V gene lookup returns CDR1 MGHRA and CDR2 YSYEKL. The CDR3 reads CASSRSTSGEEYF. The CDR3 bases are TGCGCCAGCAGCCGCTCGACTAGCGGGGAAGAGTACTTC.

The CDR3 coding sequence is TGCGCCAGCAAAACTGGGACTAGCGGGGGGCTGGATACGCAGTATTTT. Translation gives CASKTGTSGGLDTQYF. V usage is TRBV5-1 and J usage is TRBJ2-3; 15 bases are a match to TRBD2. In germline, CDR1 is SGHRS, CDR2 YFSETQ. There are 16 residues in the CDR3. The V segment lost 6 bases and the J segment 6 bases; nucleotides outside the gene matches: 8. Filled out from reference TRBV5-1 and TRBJ2-3, the complete variable domain reads KAGVTQTPRYLIKTRGQQVTLSCSPISGHRSVSWYQQTPGQGLQFLFEYFSETQRNKGNFPGRFSGRQFSNSRSEMNVSTLELGDSALYLCASKTGTSGGLDTQYFGPGTRLTVL.

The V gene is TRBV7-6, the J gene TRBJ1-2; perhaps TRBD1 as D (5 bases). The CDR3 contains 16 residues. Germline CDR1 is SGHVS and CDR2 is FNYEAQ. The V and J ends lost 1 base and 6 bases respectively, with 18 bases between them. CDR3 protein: CASSLGGPRDPNGYTF. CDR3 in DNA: TGTGCCAGCAGCTTAGGAGGCCCCAGGGACCCGAATGGCTACACCTTC.